This TCR beta chain was sequenced in a study of neurological immune-mediated disorders. Study-wide results and caveats: The absence of any CDR3 amino acid sequence shared by expanded clones across subjects suggests that repertoires were private in all groups.

The cDNA was synthesized by means of template-switch 5'RACE, which was carried out with 10-nucleotide random UMIs. In TCRdb, the 5' RACE reads were re-called with MiXCR into one record per CDR3 protein. Altogether under 75,000 distinct CDR3 sequences are present, around 5% being singletons, with the ten largest covering about 5%. Germline lookup yields CDR1 DFQATT and CDR2 SNEGSKA (reference sequence). Trimming took off 0 bases at V and 5 bases at J, with 16 bases between the two ends. CDR3 length: 15 amino acids. This clonotype was observed many times. Its antigen is as yet unknown. The V gene is TRBV20-1, the J gene TRBJ2-5, with no clear D. Material for sequencing was PBMCs. The origin of this receptor is a human donor with multiple sclerosis. The donor label of this sample is uncertain. CDR3 in amino acids: CSARDPATAQETQYF. DNA of the CDR3: TGCAGTGCTAGAGATCCGGCTACAGCCCAGGAGACCCAGTACTTC.